In this sample, the clone carrying this T cell receptor beta chain turned up a few times. The sample originates from a study of blood T cell repertoires in COVID-19. As for the study in general: Sources were T cells, B-cell-depleted T cells, or PBMCs; the material itself was cDNA or gDNA.

CDR3 length: 15 residues. The V segment lost 5 bases and the J segment 6 bases; nucleotides outside the gene matches: 7. CDR1 SGHTA and CDR2 FQGTGA come from the germline V gene. Method: immunoSEQ multiplex PCR; TCRdb's copy keeps in-frame clones and lacks some. This sample has about 230,000 clones, with about 83% found just once. Patients in Seattle were enrolled during active infection, then followed longitudinally. The sequence derives from a woman in her 30s with COVID-19, enrolled during active disease. J is TRBJ2-1 and V is TRBV7-3; 10 bases match TRBD1. The material sequenced was peripheral blood. DNA for the CDR3: TGTGCCAGCAGCCGGGACAGGGGTTTCGTCAATGAGCAGTTCTTC. It is translated as CASSRDRGFVNEQFF. Filled out from reference TRBV7-3 and TRBJ2-1, the complete variable domain reads GAGVSQTPSNKVTEKGKYVELRCDPISGHTALYWYRQSLGQGPEFLIYFQGTGAADDSGLPNDRFFAVRPEGSVSTLKIQRTERGDSAVYLCASSRDRGFVNEQFFGPGTRLTVL.